The 21 T cell receptor beta chains below all came from one sample that was sequenced in a study of cytomegalovirus exposure and HLA in healthy donors. Primers included in the PCR were 60 Vbeta and 13 Jbeta primers. Measured with immunoSEQ multiplex PCR; TCRdb has only the in-frame clones, and not every one. This sample has about 170,000 clones, with about 85% found just once. The sequenced sample consisted of PBMCs. These receptor sequences come from a woman between 45 and 65 years old in good health and CMV-seropositive.

This rearrangement joins TRBV7-2 to TRBJ2-7; 7 nucleotides line up with TRBD1. Trimming cost V 3 bases and J 2 bases; bases outside gene matches: 1. This CDR3 has 13 residues. The germline CDR1 and CDR2 sequences are SGHTA and FQGNSA. CDR3 region: CASSLDRTYEQYF. CDR3 nucleotides: TGTGCCAGCAGCTTGGACAGGACCTACGAGCAGTACTTC. The entire variable domain, with the rest obtained from reference TRBV7-2 and TRBJ2-7, is as follows: GAGVSQSPSNKVTEKGKDVELRCDPISGHTALYWYRQSLGQGLEFLIYFQGNSAPDKSGLPSDRFSAERTGGSVSTLTIQRTQQEDSAVYLCASSLDRTYEQYFGPGTRLTVT.

The chain couples TRBV4-2 to TRBJ1-1; D gene unclear. The CDR3 is 13 amino acids. Trimming stripped 8 bases from V and 4 bases from J, with 14 bases between. CDR1 is LGHNA, CDR2 YNFKEQ, per germline. This CDR3 is CASRSSGSTEAFF. DNA for the CDR3: TGTGCCAGCCGTTCTAGTGGTAGCACTGAAGCTTTCTTT.

The rearrangement uses TRBV27 and TRBJ2-5; TRBD2 is a possible D gene (6 bases). Deletions cut 3 bases from V and 7 bases from J, with 21 bases between. CDR1 MNHEY and CDR2 SMNVEV come from the germline V gene (reference sequence). The CDR3 is made up of 16 amino acids. CDR3 residues: CASSFNPSAGRGTQYF. The CDR3 DNA follows: TGTGCCAGCAGTTTCAATCCATCGGCAGGGCGGGGGACCCAGTACTTC.

This clone was recorded once. Other nucleotide sequences from this sample produce the same CDR3. This chain connects TRBV6-5 to TRBJ2-7; D might be TRBD1 (6 bases). Germline assignment: CDR1 MNHEY and CDR2 SVGAGI. Trimming cost V 0 bases and J 0 bases, with 9 bases left between them. CDR3 length: 15 amino acids. The CDR3: CASSYSTGSSYEQYF. For the CDR3, the DNA is TGTGCCAGCAGTTACTCGACAGGAAGCTCCTACGAGCAGTACTTC.

J is TRBJ2-7 and V is TRBV9, with a possible D match to TRBD2 (6 bases). The germline gives CDR1 SGDLS, CDR2 YYNGEE. V lost 3 bases and J 2 bases, leaving 15 bases between the germline ends. This CDR3 is 15 amino acids long. CDR3 sequence: CASSEGLQPTYEQYF. In DNA, the CDR3 is TGTGCCAGCAGCGAGGGACTCCAACCGACCTACGAGCAGTACTTC.

The chain couples TRBV5-1 to TRBJ1-3, with D uncertain. V shed 5 bases and J shed 9 bases, with 18 bases lying between them. Germline CDR1 SGHRS, CDR2 YFSETQ. The CDR3 spans 14 residues. The DNA for the CDR3 is TGCGCCAGCAGATCGTCCCTCAGAGGGAGCACCATATATTTT. This codes for CASRSSLRGSTIYF. Variable domain in full (rest from reference TRBV5-1 and TRBJ1-3): KAGVTQTPRYLIKTRGQQVTLSCSPISGHRSVSWYQQTPGQGLQFLFEYFSETQRNKGNFPGRFSGRQFSNSRSEMNVSTLELGDSALYLCASRSSLRGSTIYFGEGSWLTVV.

The V call is TRBV7-2, the J call TRBJ2-1; TRBD2 matches 9 bases. CDR1 and CDR2 (germline): SGHTA, FQGNSA. With V trimmed by 2 bases and J by 15 bases, 14 bases remained unmatched. This CDR3 region has 15 residues. This chain's CDR3 is CASSLNSGGSFILFF. DNA for the CDR3: TGTGCCAGCAGCTTAAACAGCGGGGGGTCCTTTATCCTGTTCTTC.

The CDR3 protein is CASSWGLAGGSDTDTQYF. The CDR3, as DNA: TGTGCCAGCAGCTGGGGACTAGCGGGAGGTTCGGACACAGATACGCAGTATTTT. The J gene is TRBJ2-3, the V gene TRBV9; 15 bases match TRBD2. Per the germline V gene, CDR1 is SGDLS and CDR2 is YYNGEE. J was trimmed by 2 bases and V by 4 bases; bases with no gene match: 8. The CDR3 runs 18 residues.

The chain is built from TRBV29-1 and TRBJ2-1; 7 bases are shared with TRBD2. V trimming: 5 bases; J trimming: 7 bases; junction bases outside the gene matches: 5. This CDR3 contains 12 residues. CDR1 and CDR2 from the germline V gene are SQVTM and ANQGSEA. The CDR3: CSVTRGDNEQFF. CDR3 nucleotides: TGCAGCGTTACCCGGGGGGATAATGAGCAGTTCTTC.

The chain links TRBV2 to TRBJ2-7; maybe TRBD1 (7 bases). Germline V gene data show CDR1 as SNHLY and CDR2 as FYNNEI. V lost 11 bases to trimming and J lost 0 bases, with 20 bases between them. CDR3 size: 15 residues. CDR3 in DNA: TGTGCCGGACTGTGGCGGGACAGATTCTCCTACGAGCAGTACTTC. Protein sequence: CAGLWRDRFSYEQYF. The whole variable domain, filled in from reference TRBV2 and TRBJ2-7, reads EPEVTQTPSHQVTQMGQEVILRCVPISNHLYFYWYRQILGQKVEFLVSFYNNEISEKSEIFDDQFSVERPDGSNFTLKIRSTKLEDSAMYFCAGLWRDRFSYEQYFGPGTRLTVT.

The J gene is TRBJ2-7, the V gene TRBV6-5; D uncertain. The CDR3 totals 15 residues. V lost 7 bases, J lost 0 bases, and 16 bases lay in between. Germline loops: CDR1 MNHEY, CDR2 SVGAGI. This CDR3 reads CASTPPTGSSYEQYF. CDR3 in DNA: TGTGCCAGCACCCCCCCCACGGGTAGCTCCTACGAGCAGTACTTC.

The chain couples TRBV5-4 to TRBJ2-5, with a tentative D call TRBD1 (6 bases). Germline-derived CDR1 and CDR2 are SGHNT and YYREEE (reference sequence). The CDR3 length is 14 residues. Between the trimmed V and J ends, which lost 2 bases and 1 base, there was a span of 9 bases. The CDR3 sequence is CASSFTGIQETQYF. CDR3 nucleotide sequence: TGTGCCAGCAGCTTTACAGGGATCCAAGAGACCCAGTACTTC.

The chain carries TRBV5-1 and TRBJ2-3, with 9 bases that match TRBD1. V was clipped by 2 bases and J by 6 bases; unmatched bases: 4. CDR3 size: 14 residues. Germline-derived CDR1 and CDR2 are SGHRS and YFSETQ. CDR3 nucleotide sequence: TGCGCCAGCAGCTTAACAGGGGGCGAGGATACGCAGTATTTT. As protein: CASSLTGGEDTQYF. Variable domain in full (rest from reference TRBV5-1 and TRBJ2-3): KAGVTQTPRYLIKTRGQQVTLSCSPISGHRSVSWYQQTPGQGLQFLFEYFSETQRNKGNFPGRFSGRQFSNSRSEMNVSTLELGDSALYLCASSLTGGEDTQYFGPGTRLTVL.

This chain joins TRBV4-1 and TRBJ1-2; TRBD1 aligns across 7 bases. CDR1 and CDR2 from the germline V gene are MGHRA and YSYEKL. The CDR3 length is 15 residues. J lost 6 bases, V lost 1 base, and 8 bases had no gene match. The CDR3 sequence is CASSQVVRGNHGYTF. In DNA form, the CDR3 reads TGCGCCAGCAGCCAAGTGGTCAGGGGGAACCATGGCTACACCTTC.

The V call is TRBV15, the J call TRBJ2-1, with D perhaps TRBD2 (5 bases). The CDR3 loop spans 13 amino acids. CDR1 and CDR2 (germline): LNHNV, YYDKDF (reference sequence). Between the trimmed V and J ends, which lost 8 bases and 5 bases, there was a span of 13 bases. CDR3 in amino acids: CATRTRANNEQFF. As DNA, the CDR3 is TGTGCCACCCGTACTAGAGCAAACAATGAGCAGTTCTTC. Filled out from reference TRBV15 and TRBJ2-1, the complete variable domain reads DAMVIQNPRYQVTQFGKPVTLSCSQTLNHNVMYWYQQKSSQAPKLLFHYYDKDFNNEADTPDNFQSRRPNTSFCFLDIRSPGLGDTAMYLCATRTRANNEQFFGPGTRLTVL.

V usage is TRBV9 and J usage is TRBJ2-3, with 8 bases lining up with TRBD2. Germline V gene data show CDR1 as SGDLS and CDR2 as YYNGEE. The CDR3 is made up of 18 amino acids. Trimming cost V 3 bases and J 2 bases; bases outside gene matches: 14. The CDR3 coding sequence is TGTGCCAGCAGCGCCATGGGACTAAGCGGGGGACCCACAGATACGCAGTATTTT. It is translated as CASSAMGLSGGPTDTQYF.

V and J are TRBV5-1 and TRBJ2-2, with TRBD2 matching 7 bases. This CDR3 is built from 14 residues. V was pared by 0 bases and J by 11 bases, with 7 bases of the junction left unmatched. CDR1 is SGHRS and CDR2 is YFSETQ in the germline V gene. In DNA, the CDR3 is TGCGCCAGCAGCTTGGAAGATGGGAGGGGAGAGCTGTTTTTT. Translating it yields CASSLEDGRGELFF.

The rearrangement uses TRBV2 and TRBJ1-1; the D is unclear. CDR1 is SNHLY, CDR2 FYNNEI, per germline. The V and J ends lost 8 bases and 5 bases respectively, with 12 bases between them. The CDR3 runs to 12 residues. CDR3 region: CASRLRRTEAFF. CDR3 nucleotide sequence: TGTGCCAGCCGATTACGGCGGACTGAAGCTTTCTTT.

The chain employs TRBV28 and TRBJ1-5; perhaps TRBD1 as D (6 bases). Germline lookup yields CDR1 MDHEN and CDR2 SYDVKM. The ends were cut back, 8 bases at V and 2 bases at J, with 13 bases in the middle. The CDR3 covers 14 residues. CDR3 nucleotides: TGTGCCAGCCGGTCCCCAGGGGGCAATCAGCCCCAGCATTTT. It yields the protein CASRSPGGNQPQHF. Complete variable domain (other parts from reference TRBV28 and TRBJ1-5): DVKVTQSSRYLVKRTGEKVFLECVQDMDHENMFWYRQDPGLGLRLIYFSYDVKMKEKGDIPEGYSVSREKKERFSLILESASTNQTSMYLCASRSPGGNQPQHFGDGTRLSIL.

The V call is TRBV28, the J call TRBJ1-5; D might be TRBD1 (5 bases). Trimming pared 5 bases from V and 3 bases from J, leaving 14 bases between. Germline V gives CDR1 MDHEN, CDR2 SYDVKM. The CDR3 has 15 amino acids. The CDR3 loop is CASSLQGINNQPQHF. The CDR3 DNA is TGTGCCAGCAGTCTCCAGGGAATCAACAATCAGCCCCAGCATTTT.

The chain couples TRBV9 to TRBJ2-4; 9 bases align to TRBD1. From germline, CDR1 is SGDLS and CDR2 YYNGEE. V trimming: 4 bases; J trimming: 7 bases; junction bases outside the gene matches: 9. The CDR3 is 15 residues long. This CDR3 is CASSPWDRAENIQYF. In DNA, the CDR3 is TGTGCCAGCAGCCCCTGGGACAGGGCCGAGAACATTCAGTACTTC.